This T cell receptor (beta chain) was identified in a study of shared T cell receptors in the human thymus. CDR3 length: 16 residues. Germline CDR1 MNHEY, CDR2 SVGAGI. The J segment lost 3 bases and the V segment lost 2 bases, leaving 4 bases of the junction unmatched. The method was immunoSEQ multiplex PCR; TCRdb's version includes in-frame clones alone and lacks a portion of them. The repertoire holds roughly 710,000 clones, with approximately 85% as singletons. These data also formed part of another study, on human thymus T cells. This second report adds: Corrective heart surgery yielded resections, and these provided the thymus tissue. Thymic and blood repertoires showed apparently biased V and J gene usage. Thymic repertoires overlap heavily among unrelated individuals, related research has reported.

The TCR comes from a girl under two years old with a congenital heart defect. V gene TRBV6-5 combines with J gene TRBJ2-7; TRBD2 matches 13 bases. Specimen: thymocytes. CDR3 nucleotides: TGTGCCAGCAGTTACGGGACTAGCGGGGCTTGCTACGAGCAGTACTTC. Protein sequence: CASSYGTSGACYEQYF.